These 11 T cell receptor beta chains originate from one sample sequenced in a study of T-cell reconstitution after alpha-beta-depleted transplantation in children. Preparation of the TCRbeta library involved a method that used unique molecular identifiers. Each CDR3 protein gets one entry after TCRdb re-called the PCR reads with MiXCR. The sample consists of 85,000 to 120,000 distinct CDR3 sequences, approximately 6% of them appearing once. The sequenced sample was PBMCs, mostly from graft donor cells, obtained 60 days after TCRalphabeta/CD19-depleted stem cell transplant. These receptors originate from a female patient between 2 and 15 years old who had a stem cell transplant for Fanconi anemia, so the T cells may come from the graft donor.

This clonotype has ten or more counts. The CDR3 DNA follows: TGCAGCGTCTTCAGGGGCAGTGAGCAGTTCTTC. It encodes CSVFRGSEQFF. The chain employs TRBV29-1 and TRBJ2-1; perhaps TRBD1 as D (6 bases). CDR3 length: 11 amino acids. Germline V gene sequence: CDR1 SQVTM, CDR2 ANQGSEA. V was shortened by 6 bases and J by 9 bases, with 12 bases between the two germline ends.

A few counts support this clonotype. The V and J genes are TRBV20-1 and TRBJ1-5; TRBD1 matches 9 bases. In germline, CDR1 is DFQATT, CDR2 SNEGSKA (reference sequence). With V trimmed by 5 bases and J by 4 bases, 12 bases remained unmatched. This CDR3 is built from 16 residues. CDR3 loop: CSAGPGGQGRNQPQHF. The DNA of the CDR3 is TGCAGTGCTGGCCCTGGGGGACAGGGAAGGAATCAGCCCCAGCATTTT.

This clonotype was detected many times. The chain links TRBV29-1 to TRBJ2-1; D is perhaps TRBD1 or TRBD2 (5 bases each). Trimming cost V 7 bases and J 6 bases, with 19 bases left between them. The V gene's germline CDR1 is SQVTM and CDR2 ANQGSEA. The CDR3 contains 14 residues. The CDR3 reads CSASRAGTGNEQFF. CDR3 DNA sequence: TGCAGCGCCAGTCGAGCCGGGACGGGCAATGAGCAGTTCTTC.

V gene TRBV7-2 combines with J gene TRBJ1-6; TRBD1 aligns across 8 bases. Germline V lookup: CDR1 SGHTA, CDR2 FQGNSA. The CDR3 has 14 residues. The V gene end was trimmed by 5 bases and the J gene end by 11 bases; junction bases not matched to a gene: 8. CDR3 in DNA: TGTGCCAGCAGCGTGGACAGGGTTACGGCACCCCTCCACTTT. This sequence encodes CASSVDRVTAPLHF.

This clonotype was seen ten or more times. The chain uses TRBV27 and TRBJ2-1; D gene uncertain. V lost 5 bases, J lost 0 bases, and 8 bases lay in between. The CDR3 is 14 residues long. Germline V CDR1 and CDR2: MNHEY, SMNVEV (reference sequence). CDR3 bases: TGTGCCAGCAGTGGCCAGGCCTCCTACAATGAGCAGTTCTTC. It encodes CASSGQASYNEQFF.

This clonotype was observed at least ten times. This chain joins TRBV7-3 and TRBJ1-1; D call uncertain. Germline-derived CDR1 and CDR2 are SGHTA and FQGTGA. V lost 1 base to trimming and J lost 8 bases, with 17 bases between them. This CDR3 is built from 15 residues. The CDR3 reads CASSLSGIGPPEAFF. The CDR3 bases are TGTGCCAGCAGCTTAAGCGGCATAGGTCCCCCGGAAGCTTTCTTT.

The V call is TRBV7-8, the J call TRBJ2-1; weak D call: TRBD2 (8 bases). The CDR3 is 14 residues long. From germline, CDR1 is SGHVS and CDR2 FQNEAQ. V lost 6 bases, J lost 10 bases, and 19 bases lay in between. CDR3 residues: CASSSGGTEGEQFF. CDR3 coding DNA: TGTGCCAGCAGTTCGGGGGGGACAGAGGGGGAGCAGTTCTTC. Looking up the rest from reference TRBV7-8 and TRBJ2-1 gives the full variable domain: GAGVSQSPRYKVAKRGQDVALRCDPISGHVSLFWYQQALGQGPEFLTYFQNEAQLDKSGLPSDRFFAERPEGSVSTLKIQRTQQEDSAVYLCASSSGGTEGEQFFGPGTRLTVL.

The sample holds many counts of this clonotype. CDR3 DNA sequence: TGTGCCAGCAGCCAAGAAGGACTAGCGAGCTACAATGAGCAGTTCTTC. The encoded protein is CASSQEGLASYNEQFF. The rearrangement links TRBV3-1 to TRBJ2-1, with 9 nucleotides matching TRBD2. The CDR3 contains 16 residues. CDR1 is LGHDT and CDR2 is YNNKEL in the germline V gene (reference sequence). V shed 0 bases and J 3 bases; nucleotides not matched to a gene: 3.

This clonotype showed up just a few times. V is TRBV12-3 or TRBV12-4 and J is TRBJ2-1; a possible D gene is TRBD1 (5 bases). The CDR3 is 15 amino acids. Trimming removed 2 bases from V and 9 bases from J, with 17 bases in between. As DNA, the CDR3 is TGTGCCAGCAGTTTAATTCAGGTAGGGGCCGGTGAGCAGTTCTTC. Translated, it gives CASSLIQVGAGEQFF.

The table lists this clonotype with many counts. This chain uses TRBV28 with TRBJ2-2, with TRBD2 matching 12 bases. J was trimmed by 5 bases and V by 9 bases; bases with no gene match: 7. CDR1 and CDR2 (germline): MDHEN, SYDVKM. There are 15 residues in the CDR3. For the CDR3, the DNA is TGTGCCAGGCCGACTAGCGGGAGTTATACCGGGGAGCTGTTTTTT. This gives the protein CARPTSGSYTGELFF. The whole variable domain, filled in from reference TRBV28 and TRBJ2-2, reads DVKVTQSSRYLVKRTGEKVFLECVQDMDHENMFWYRQDPGLGLRLIYFSYDVKMKEKGDIPEGYSVSREKKERFSLILESASTNQTSMYLCARPTSGSYTGELFFGEGSRLTVL.

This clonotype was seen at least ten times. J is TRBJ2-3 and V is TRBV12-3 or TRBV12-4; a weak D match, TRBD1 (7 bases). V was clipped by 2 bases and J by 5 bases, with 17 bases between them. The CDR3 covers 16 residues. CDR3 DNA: TGTGCCAGCAGTTTATGGCGACAGGGAGGACGAGATACGCAGTATTTT. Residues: CASSLWRQGGRDTQYF.